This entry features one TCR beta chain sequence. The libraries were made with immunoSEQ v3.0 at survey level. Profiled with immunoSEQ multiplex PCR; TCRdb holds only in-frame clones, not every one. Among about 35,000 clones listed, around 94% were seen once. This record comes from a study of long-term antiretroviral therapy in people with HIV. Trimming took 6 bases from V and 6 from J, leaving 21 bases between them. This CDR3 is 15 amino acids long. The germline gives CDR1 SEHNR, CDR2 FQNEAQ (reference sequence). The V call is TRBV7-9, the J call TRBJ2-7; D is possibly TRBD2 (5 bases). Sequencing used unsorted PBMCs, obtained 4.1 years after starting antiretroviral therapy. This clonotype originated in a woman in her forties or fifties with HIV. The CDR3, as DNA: TGTGCCAGCAGTTCTACCGGGCTAGCTCCCGTCGAGCAGTACTTC. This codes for CASSSTGLAPVEQYF. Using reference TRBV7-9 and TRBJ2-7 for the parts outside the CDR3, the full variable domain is DTGVSQNPRHKITKRGQNVTFRCDPISEHNRLYWYRQTLGQGPEFLTYFQNEAQLEKSRLLSDRFSAERPKGSFSTLEIQRTEQGDSAMYLCASSSTGLAPVEQYFGPGTRLTVT.